This entry concerns a single T cell receptor beta chain. Measured with immunoSEQ multiplex PCR; TCRdb has only the in-frame clones, and not every one. The table has about 83,000 clones, around 88% seen once. The sample belongs to a study of T cell responses to AZD1222 COVID-19 vaccine. Turning to the study itself: Second doses at about 4 or about 12 weeks were pooled.

Germline CDR1 and CDR2: PRHDT and FYEKMQ (reference sequence). Between the trimmed V and J ends, which lost 4 bases and 6 bases, there was a span of 11 bases. This CDR3 has 13 amino acids. Sample: peripheral blood, taken on day 0 of AZD1222 vaccination. The V call is TRBV13, the J call TRBJ2-3, with D unclear. This TCR was sampled from an adult in good health. The CDR3, as DNA: TGTGCCAGCAGCTATCCCCTGGAGGATACGCAGTATTTT. Translated: CASSYPLEDTQYF. Filled out from reference TRBV13 and TRBJ2-3, the complete variable domain reads AAGVIQSPRHLIKEKRETATLKCYPIPRHDTVYWYQQGPGQDPQFLISFYEKMQSDKGSIPDRFSAQQFSDYHSELNMSSLELGDSALYFCASSYPLEDTQYFGPGTRLTVL.